This entry lists 7 T cell receptor beta chains sequenced from one sample in a study of T cell responses to AZD1222 COVID-19 vaccine. Assay: immunoSEQ multiplex PCR; the TCRdb copy retains only in-frame clones and omits some. The sample consists of 95,000 to 110,000 clones, around nine tenths of them appearing once. Here the sequenced sample was peripheral blood, taken on day 0 of AZD1222 vaccination. These TCRs come from an adult in good health.

V usage is TRBV20-1 and J usage is TRBJ1-3; tentatively, D is TRBD1 (5 bases). The CDR3 has 15 residues. CDR1 and CDR2 (germline): DFQATT, SNEGSKA (reference sequence). The ends were cut back, 3 bases at V and 0 bases at J, with 12 bases in the middle. CDR3 region: CSASGGTASGNTIYF. The CDR3 DNA reads as TGCAGTGCTAGTGGCGGGACGGCCTCTGGAAACACCATATATTTT.

This chain connects TRBV7-2 to TRBJ2-3; D gene ambiguous. V gave up 4 bases and J gave up 5 bases, with 7 bases separating them. CDR1 and CDR2 (germline): SGHTA, FQGNSA. CDR3 length: 12 residues. CDR3 sequence reads: CASSYLLDTQYF. The CDR3 DNA reads as TGTGCCAGCAGCTACTTGTTAGATACGCAGTATTTT. The full variable domain, with the rest looked up from reference TRBV7-2 and TRBJ2-3, is GAGVSQSPSNKVTEKGKDVELRCDPISGHTALYWYRQSLGQGLEFLIYFQGNSAPDKSGLPSDRFSAERTGGSVSTLTIQRTQQEDSAVYLCASSYLLDTQYFGPGTRLTVL.

This clone was counted between two and nine times. This chain joins TRBV7-2 and TRBJ2-1, with TRBD2 identical over 8 bases. There are 15 residues in the CDR3. The germline gives CDR1 SGHTA, CDR2 FQGNSA. Trimming cost V 2 bases and J 10 bases; bases outside gene matches: 10. The CDR3 bases are TGTGCCAGCAGCTTAACGGGGGGGCCGGGGCGAGAGCAGTTCTTC. Translating gives CASSLTGGPGREQFF.

CDR3 protein: CASSPDRTLSNEQFF. In DNA form, the CDR3 reads TGTGCCAGCAGCCCGGACAGAACCTTGAGCAATGAGCAGTTCTTC. The chain couples TRBV6-5 to TRBJ2-1, with D maybe TRBD1 (6 bases). Per germline, CDR1 MNHEY and CDR2 SVGAGI. This CDR3 has 15 residues. Trimming shortened V by 6 bases and J by 6 bases, and 18 bases separated the two germline ends.

V and J are TRBV19 and TRBJ2-5; TRBD2 matches 8 bases. The CDR3 sequence is 15 residues long. From germline, CDR1 is LNHDA and CDR2 SQIVND (reference sequence). The junction had 9 bases not matched to a gene; V was cut back by 2 bases and J by 7 bases. CDR3: CASSIRGLDRGTQYF. As DNA, the CDR3 is TGTGCCAGTAGTATAAGGGGACTAGATAGAGGGACCCAGTACTTC.

This clone was recorded once. V is TRBV11-3 and J is TRBJ2-7; D is unresolved. CDR1 is SGHNT, CDR2 YENEEA, per germline. V lost 3 bases, J lost 0 bases, and 3 bases lay in between. The CDR3 covers 12 residues. In DNA, the CDR3 is TGTGCCAGCAGCTTGGGCTCCTACGAGCAGTACTTC. As protein: CASSLGSYEQYF. The full variable domain, completed using reference TRBV11-3 and TRBJ2-7, is EAGVVQSPRYKIIEKKQPVAFWCNPISGHNTLYWYLQNLGQGPELLIRYENEEAVDDSQLPKDRFSAERLKGVDSTLKIQPAELGDSAVYLCASSLGSYEQYFGPGTRLTVT.

The chain is built from TRBV5-1 and TRBJ1-4; TRBD1 might be the D (6 bases). CDR3 length: 19 residues. Trimming pared 3 bases from V and 3 bases from J, leaving 24 bases between. Looked up from germline, CDR1 is SGHRS and CDR2 is YFSETQ. The chain's CDR3 is CASSYEGWTARAANEKLFF. Here the CDR3 DNA reads TGCGCCAGCAGCTACGAAGGATGGACAGCTAGGGCTGCTAATGAAAAACTGTTTTTT.